These 8 T cell receptor beta chains were all obtained from the same sample, sequenced in a study of blood T cell repertoires in COVID-19. Sequencing used immunoSEQ multiplex PCR; TCRdb keeps in-frame clones, though not all of them. The table includes about 320,000 clones, about 83% detected once. Material: peripheral blood. These receptors were taken from a woman aged 45-59 years with acute or convalescent COVID-19.

V is TRBV2 and J is TRBJ1-4; a weak D match, TRBD1 (6 bases). The CDR3 length is 13 residues. From germline, CDR1 is SNHLY and CDR2 FYNNEI. V was trimmed by 9 bases and J by 3 bases, leaving 11 bases between them. Here the CDR3 reads CASCRGANEKLFF. CDR3 DNA sequence: TGTGCCAGTTGCAGGGGTGCTAATGAAAAACTGTTTTTT.

The chain combines TRBV9 with TRBJ2-3, with 9 positions matching TRBD2. This CDR3 spans 15 amino acids. The V gene end was trimmed by 0 bases and the J gene end by 4 bases; junction bases not matched to a gene: 3. Looked up from germline, CDR1 is SGDLS and CDR2 is YYNGEE. CDR3 in amino acids: CASSVGASGADTQYF. CDR3 DNA sequence: TGTGCCAGCAGCGTAGGGGCTAGCGGGGCAGATACGCAGTATTTT.

The rearrangement links TRBV5-1 to TRBJ2-2; D unresolved. The V and J ends lost 5 bases and 1 base respectively, with 9 bases between them. The CDR3 length is 14 residues. Germline V CDR1 and CDR2: SGHRS, YFSETQ. CDR3 DNA: TGCGCCAGCAGGTCCACAGTGAACACCGGGGAGCTGTTTTTT. Its translation: CASRSTVNTGELFF. Full variable domain (remainder filled in from reference TRBV5-1 and TRBJ2-2): KAGVTQTPRYLIKTRGQQVTLSCSPISGHRSVSWYQQTPGQGLQFLFEYFSETQRNKGNFPGRFSGRQFSNSRSEMNVSTLELGDSALYLCASRSTVNTGELFFGEGSRLTVL.

The chain employs TRBV27 and TRBJ1-6; D perhaps matches TRBD1 (5 bases). Trimming left V 2 bases short and J 7 bases short, with 15 bases between. The germline V gene has CDR1 MNHEY and CDR2 SMNVEV (reference sequence). The CDR3 sequence is 16 residues long. For the CDR3, the DNA is TGTGCCAGCAGTTTAGGAGGGAGGGACCTCAATTCACCCCTCCACTTT. Protein product: CASSLGGRDLNSPLHF.

This clone has ten or more counts. This chain connects TRBV2 to TRBJ2-7; 10 positions agree with TRBD2. The ends lost 6 bases at V and 5 bases at J; junction bases unmatched: 4. Germline V CDR1 and CDR2: SNHLY, FYNNEI. This CDR3 has 13 amino acids. Written as DNA, the CDR3 is TGTGCCAGCAGGCCCGGACTAGCGGACGAGCAGTACTTC. It encodes CASRPGLADEQYF. The full variable domain, with the rest looked up from reference TRBV2 and TRBJ2-7, is EPEVTQTPSHQVTQMGQEVILRCVPISNHLYFYWYRQILGQKVEFLVSFYNNEISEKSEIFDDQFSVERPDGSNFTLKIRSTKLEDSAMYFCASRPGLADEQYFGPGTRLTVT.

Remarks on this clone: Other DNA variants within this sample encode the same CDR3. V gene TRBV5-1 combines with J gene TRBJ1-2; D not resolved. The CDR3 spans 14 residues. The V gene lost 0 bases and the J gene lost 2 bases, with 8 bases spanning the gap. Germline V gene sequence: CDR1 SGHRS, CDR2 YFSETQ. The CDR3 coding sequence is TGCGCCAGCAGCTTGGAGGGAGGGAACTATGGCTACACCTTC. It translates to CASSLEGGNYGYTF.

V usage is TRBV4-1 and J usage is TRBJ2-5, with 8 bases matching TRBD1. This CDR3 has 16 amino acids. The germline V gene has CDR1 MGHRA and CDR2 YSYEKL. With V trimmed by 3 bases and J by 6 bases, 12 bases remained unmatched. CDR3 coding DNA: TGCGCCAGCAGCCATTTCCGGACAGGGATGAGCAAGACCCAGTACTTC. Protein sequence: CASSHFRTGMSKTQYF.

Comments on this clone: One base away lies a much larger clone, so this may be a sequencing read error. The chain is built from TRBV5-5 and TRBJ1-1; D is perhaps TRBD1 (6 bases). Germline assignment: CDR1 SGHKS and CDR2 YYEKEE (reference sequence). Trimming stripped 3 bases from V and 1 base from J, with 7 bases between. CDR3 length: 13 amino acids. CDR3 DNA sequence: TGTGCCAGCAGCTCACAGGGGAACACTGAAGCTTTCTTT. Protein sequence: CASSSQGNTEAFF.